The 4 T cell receptor beta chains listed next were all sequenced from one sample in a study of technical replicates of blood from several donors (dated by TCRdb to the late 2010s). To prepare the library, the immunoSEQ multiplex PCR assay was applied. The table comes from immuneACCESS by way of TCRdb, which keeps in-frame sequences with V and J called. Part of the clones is missing from these tables; in studies checked, under half for an unresolved V gene and the rest for unknown reasons. The sample has tens of thousands of clones on record, nearly 97% of them singletons. In total, the top ten clones hold roughly 0.37% of the sample. The sample was T cells isolated from PBMCs. The source of these receptors is a human donor in good health.

This clone occurred once. The chain combines TRBV7-2 with TRBJ1-5, with 7 bases matching TRBD1. Germline V gives CDR1 SGHTA, CDR2 FQGNSA. The CDR3 is 14 amino acids. The J segment lost 3 bases and the V segment lost 5 bases, leaving 4 bases of the junction unmatched. CDR3: CASSLRGFNQPQHF. The CDR3 DNA sequence: TGTGCCAGCAGCCTCAGGGGGTTCAATCAGCCCCAGCATTTT.

In this sample, this clone turned up a few times. The rearrangement uses TRBV6-5 and TRBJ1-2; D is possibly TRBD1 (5 bases). CDR3 length: 12 residues. Looked up from germline, CDR1 is MNHEY and CDR2 is SVGAGI. V lost 4 bases and J lost 7, with 10 bases in between. CDR3 DNA sequence: TGTGCCAGCAGTTCTAGACAGCTTGGCTACACCTTC. As protein: CASSSRQLGYTF.

The chain is built from TRBV5-1 and TRBJ2-7, with TRBD1 identical over 9 bases. The ends lost 4 bases at V and 4 bases at J; junction bases unmatched: 9. This CDR3 is 15 amino acids long. Looked up from germline, CDR1 is SGHRS and CDR2 is YFSETQ. The CDR3 loop is CASSPLGTGNYEQYF. CDR3 bases: TGCGCCAGCAGCCCCCTCGGGACAGGGAATTACGAGCAGTACTTC.

The rearrangement joins TRBV11-2 to TRBJ2-7, with no clear D. V was shortened by 5 bases and J by 0 bases, with 8 bases between the two germline ends. The CDR3 has 13 amino acids. Germline V lookup: CDR1 SGHAT, CDR2 FQNNGV. CDR3 bases: TGTGCCAGCAGCCTATGGAGCTCCTACGAGCAGTACTTC. Translating gives CASSLWSSYEQYF.